The 8 T cell receptor beta chains in this list originate from one sample, sequenced in a study of glioma-infiltrating T cells after dendritic cell vaccination. Produced via immunoSEQ multiplex PCR; TCRdb's table is partial and in-frame only. The table shows some 58,000 clones, with around 85% occurring only once. The sample's time point: after dendritic cell vaccination, including at tumor progression/relapse. The source was blood, collected after dendritic cell vaccination. The source of these receptors is a human donor with glioblastoma.

V and J are TRBV5-1 and TRBJ2-2, with 13 bases aligning to TRBD2. CDR3 length: 17 amino acids. Germline values: CDR1 SGHRS, CDR2 YFSETQ. V was clipped by 3 bases and J by 6 bases; unmatched bases: 8. CDR3 in DNA: TGCGCCAGCAGCTATTACATGACTAGCGGGGGGTCCGGGGAGCTGTTTTTT. This sequence encodes CASSYYMTSGGSGELFF.

Comment on this clone: The CDR3 does not end in the conserved phenylalanine or tryptophan, so this is likely a read error. The DNA is omitted, as the CDR3 cannot be located on it reliably, and the CDR3 follows TCRdb's listing. The chain carries TRBV9 and TRBJ2-3; the D call TRBD1 from the table was never checked on the DNA. Germline V lookup: CDR1 SGDLS, CDR2 YYNGEE. The CDR3 length is 12 residues, termini included. The CDR3 sequence is CASVLRGQGFRH.

This clone came up once. The rearrangement uses TRBV25-1 and TRBJ2-1, with 8 bases matching TRBD2. In germline, CDR1 is MGHDK, CDR2 SYGVNS. The V and J ends lost 0 bases and 9 bases, in that order; junction bases with no gene match: 7. The CDR3 has 15 residues. CDR3 sequence reads: CASSEYGGGPGEQFF. As DNA, the CDR3 is TGTGCCAGCAGTGAATACGGGGGGGGGCCTGGTGAGCAGTTCTTC. Filled out from reference TRBV25-1 and TRBJ2-1, the complete variable domain reads EADIYQTPRYLVIGTGKKITLECSQTMGHDKMYWYQQDPGMELHLIHYSYGVNSTEKGDLSSESTVSRIRTEHFPLTLESARPSHTSQYLCASSEYGGGPGEQFFGPGTRLTVL.

Comment on this clone: The sample contains more than one DNA sequence encoding this CDR3. The chain combines TRBV4-1 with TRBJ1-6; 7 nucleotides line up with TRBD1. This CDR3 has 16 amino acids. V dropped 3 bases and J dropped 9; count of bases not matched to a gene: 11. Germline V CDR1 and CDR2: MGHRA, YSYEKL. The CDR3 nucleotides read TGCGCCAGCAGCCAGGGACAGACCTTAAGAAGTTCACCCCTCCACTTT. Translated, it gives CASSQGQTLRSSPLHF.

This clone has more than one count but fewer than ten. The chain couples TRBV5-8 to TRBJ2-2; 11 nucleotides agree with TRBD1. The CDR3 length is 16 residues. Unmatched junction bases numbered 1, after V lost 1 base and J lost 2 bases. CDR1 is SGHTS, CDR2 YDEGEE, per germline. CDR3: CASSLRTGGNTGELFF. CDR3 sequence (DNA): TGTGCCAGCAGCTTGCGGACAGGGGGCAACACCGGGGAGCTGTTTTTT.

This sequence joins TRBV30 and TRBJ2-1; no reliable D call. Germline V gene sequence: CDR1 GTSNPN, CDR2 SVGIG (reference sequence). Trimming took 0 bases from V and 6 from J, leaving 12 bases between them. The CDR3 totals 14 residues. CDR3 DNA sequence: TGTGCCTGGAGTGTCGGTGGTAGCCTCAATGAGCAGTTCTTC. Protein: CAWSVGGSLNEQFF.

The chain links TRBV9 to TRBJ2-1; 11 bases agree with TRBD2. Trimming cost V 3 bases and J 5 bases; bases outside gene matches: 7. This CDR3 spans 16 amino acids. Germline values: CDR1 SGDLS, CDR2 YYNGEE. CDR3 in DNA: TGTGCCAGCAGCGGAGGGACTAGCGGATTAAACAATGAGCAGTTCTTC. It yields the protein CASSGGTSGLNNEQFF.

This sequence joins TRBV6-5 and TRBJ1-5; possibly TRBD1 for D (5 bases). V lost 2 bases and J 4 bases, leaving 9 bases between the germline ends. There are 14 residues in the CDR3. Germline-derived CDR1 and CDR2 are MNHEY and SVGAGI. CDR3 loop: CASSYVQGNQPQHF. The CDR3 DNA follows: TGTGCCAGCAGTTACGTTCAGGGAAATCAGCCCCAGCATTTT.